This T cell receptor beta chain comes out of a study of blood T cell repertoires in COVID-19. V lost 6 bases, J lost 4 bases, and 11 bases stayed unmatched. This CDR3 region has 15 residues. Germline values: CDR1 MNHNY, CDR2 SVGAGI (reference sequence). The table came from immunoSEQ multiplex PCR; TCRdb's copy has only in-frame clones and leaves some out. The table has about 250,000 clones, around 83% seen once. The sequence was collected from a man of 80 years or more with acute or convalescent COVID-19. The V and J genes are TRBV6-6 and TRBJ2-5, with 7 positions matching TRBD2. The specimen sequenced was peripheral blood. The CDR3 spells CASSPQSGNRETQYF. CDR3 coding DNA: TGTGCCAGCAGCCCCCAGAGCGGGAACCGAGAGACCCAGTACTTC.